The entry below describes one T cell receptor (beta chain). This clonotype is described as medium-sized (0.01 to 0.1%). Its antigen has not been determined. Per-nucleotide qualities are absent, and no much larger clonotype sits a single base away. The data derive from a study of HIV-infected patients and healthy controls (TCRdb year 2014). Regarding the complete study: The study asked whether deep sequencing of the TCR repertoire from small blood samples of HIV patients could detect immune perturbation and reconstitution.

Summary of the overall study and its limitations: Roughly threefold more distinct CDR3s and higher Shannon diversity were observed in healthy control repertoires than in untreated HIV+ repertoires. Oligoclonality may be reflected in the significantly higher mean Gini indices of HIV-infected repertoires compared with controls. Pairing of alpha and beta chains was not determined in the samples. Processing was restricted to sixteen HIV-infected individuals, which the authors judged to be a major constraint on the generalizability of the findings. The dynamics of distinct T-cell subpopulations could not be separated, and sequencing depth was restricted, because whole blood was used. Alpha-chain CDR3s from MAIT cells appeared at high frequency in healthy controls but were severely depleted in HIV+ repertoires. The apparent post-therapy recovery of the Gini index in HIV-infected patients was not reproduced in size-matched repertoire data. Significantly different mean usage between HIV-infected patients and controls was observed for eight alpha and eight beta V genes. The observed differences in diversity were not explained by the slight differences in age and sex profiles between the study cohorts. Donor HLA types were not determined in the study. Both the Jaccard index and the count of highly shared sequences showed that healthy controls shared more CDR3s between individuals than HIV+ patients did. During therapy, HIV-associated CDR3s significantly decreased in frequency, while CMV-associated CDR3s did not change significantly, though most became more frequent. Unequal numbers of distinct sequences between patients and controls complicated comparisons, and size-matching overweighted rare events from HIV-infected data.

500 ng RNA was reverse transcribed with SuperScript III using primers against the alpha and beta constant regions. Alpha and beta chain libraries were generated separately via chain-specific third strand synthesis with multiplexing indices. In the protocol, all rearrangements within a chain were amplified with a single primer pair so that primer bias was avoided, and molecular barcodes were added to each cDNA molecule. The SP2 sequencing primer site and a random hexamer were carried on a 5' RACE adapter, to which purified cDNA was joined by T4 RNA Ligase 1. The authors primed second strand synthesis from the SP2 site with Phusion polymerase and used slow temperature ramps to favor optimal annealing. Joined together, two random hexamer sequences that had both been added before amplification formed the 12-nucleotide barcode of each molecule. A brief initial PCR introduced P5 and P7 adapter elements together with a second index, and a 23-cycle amplification PCR using P5s and P7 primers was subsequently performed. The libraries went through 25 to 35 PCR cycles in total, were quantified on a Qubit, were sized on a Bioanalyzer, and were diluted to roughly 4.1 nM. Sequencing of the normalized libraries was done on an Illumina MiSeq using 2 x 250 paired-end kits. Reverse transcription reactions were cleaned up on MinElute columns and eluted into around 10 ul Tris-Cl. Adapter ligations ran for around 25 hours at 16 degrees C and were afterwards cleaned with AMPure XP beads at a 1:1 ratio. As for the original processing: A modified Decombinator that output V, J, insert and barcode information was used to process the demultiplexed FASTQ files. Sequences sharing a barcode but differing from the dominant sequence were discarded as errors, and barcodes clustered at Levenshtein distance 3 were counted to estimate original cDNA molecules. Downstream analyses used R packages ineq, vegan, igraph and RCytoscape, with IMGT nomenclature and CDR3 definitions. To avoid skew from clonal expansion, each TCR was counted once, and V gene usage was computed over distinct sequences. Whenever two unique CDR3 amino acid sequences within a donor differed by a single Levenshtein edit, similarity networks linked them. In the repertoires, a search was made for a compiled set of published HIV-specific CDR3s (more than 90 alpha, some 680 beta) and CMV-specific CDR3s (roughly 12 alpha, about 250 beta). Lower sequence numbers were not the cause of the decreased diversity in patients, as random subsampling to size-matched repertoires showed. Starting from the raw public reads, TCRdb applied fastp trimming at Q25, assembled clones with MiXCR and retained in-frame beta chains. Duplicate CDR3 protein sequences are folded into a single record with the most common DNA and genes. TCRdb's processing, not the study's, gives the V and J calls here. The sample has approximately 9,800 distinct CDR3 sequences on record, roughly 8% of them singletons. Under 4% of the sample comes from the top ten.

Whole blood was used without cell fractionation, so all unsorted peripheral T cells were reflected in the repertoire. Roughly 10 uninfected healthy donors were sampled as controls, a few of whom were sampled twice roughly 3 months apart. For RNA extraction, approximately 2.6 ml of peripheral blood was drawn into Tempus tubes. Residual genomic DNA was removed with the TURBO-DNase kit and globin mRNA was depleted with GLOBINclear. The sequenced sample consisted of blood. The sequence derives from an adult in good health.

The DNA sequence follows: TGTGCCAGCAGCAAAGTCCACGGGGACCAGCCCCAGCATTTT. Its protein reads: CASSKVHGDQPQHF. The rearranged segments are TRBV21-1 and TRBJ1-5; TRBD1 reflects the table's D call only, with no check against the DNA. TRBV21-1 is a listed pseudogene. The CDR3 measures 14 amino acids from cysteine to phenylalanine. Only the CDR3 portion is preserved as DNA: 42 bases, with reading frame beginning at the first base.